The 20 T cell receptor beta chains presented below share a single source sample, sequenced in a study of shared clonotypes between healthy human individuals (dated by TCRdb to about 2020). Libraries were made using the immunoSEQ multiplex PCR assay. As stored in TCRdb, this immuneACCESS dataset retains in-frame rearrangements with V and J assigned. A fraction of the clones does not appear; measured against another copy, unresolved V genes explain less than half of the discrepancy, and the remainder lacks a known reason. The sample has roughly 2,000,000 clones on record, roughly 94% of them singletons. The ten largest clones add up to more than 0.95% of the sample. CD8 naive samples consisted of CD45RO-negative cells that were positively selected for CCR7, yielding a CD45RA+CCR7+ population without TemRA cells. Sequencing used naive CD8+ T cells sorted from blood. Sample cell subset or site, as interpreted from the label and publication: CD45RA+CCR7+. Receptors originate from a man younger than 35 in good health.

This chain connects TRBV14 to TRBJ2-7; no clear D. V was trimmed by 4 bases and J by 0 bases, leaving 10 bases between them. The CDR3 sequence is 14 residues long. The germline gives CDR1 SGHDN, CDR2 FVKESK. Here the CDR3 DNA reads TGTGCCAGCAGCCCCCGGGCAATCTCCTACGAGCAGTACTTC. This sequence encodes CASSPRAISYEQYF. The full variable domain, rest sourced from reference TRBV14 and TRBJ2-7, is EAGVTQFPSHSVIEKGQTVTLRCDPISGHDNLYWYRRVMGKEIKFLLHFVKESKQDESGMPNNRFLAERTGGTYSTLKVQPAELEDSGVYFCASSPRAISYEQYFGPGTRLTVT.

Here the CDR3 DNA reads TGTGCCAGCAGCGGATCCGGGAGCTACTATGGCTACACCTTC. Translation: CASSGSGSYYGYTF. The chain recombines TRBV5-6 with TRBJ1-2; D remains ambiguous. Germline CDR1 reads SGHDT; CDR2 reads YYEEEE. The CDR3 has 14 residues. V shed 4 bases and J shed 3 bases, with 13 bases lying between them.

The gene calls are TRBV7-9 and TRBJ2-7, with D perhaps matching TRBD1 or TRBD2 (5 bases each). V lost 4 bases to trimming and J lost 3 bases, with 10 bases between them. Per germline, CDR1 SEHNR and CDR2 FQNEAQ (reference sequence). The CDR3 loop spans 13 amino acids. Here the CDR3 reads CASSWDASYEQYF. The CDR3 DNA sequence: TGTGCCAGCAGCTGGGACGCAAGCTACGAGCAGTACTTC. Full variable domain (remainder filled in from reference TRBV7-9 and TRBJ2-7): DTGVSQNPRHKITKRGQNVTFRCDPISEHNRLYWYRQTLGQGPEFLTYFQNEAQLEKSRLLSDRFSAERPKGSFSTLEIQRTEQGDSAMYLCASSWDASYEQYFGPGTRLTVT.

This clone appeared once. The chain combines TRBV10-1 with TRBJ2-3, with D perhaps matching TRBD1 (7 bases). Germline V gives CDR1 WNHNN, CDR2 SYGVQD (reference sequence). The CDR3 is 17 residues long. Trimming removed 0 bases from V and 5 bases from J, with 18 bases in between. The CDR3: CASSESPGGGEGDTQYF. Here the CDR3 DNA reads TGCGCCAGCAGTGAGTCTCCCGGAGGGGGCGAGGGAGATACGCAGTATTTT.

This clone was detected only once. This sequence joins TRBV29-1 and TRBJ1-1; tentative D call: TRBD1 (5 bases). Germline values: CDR1 SQVTM, CDR2 ANQGSEA. CDR3 length: 16 amino acids. Trimming shortened V by 3 bases and J by 3 bases, and 20 bases separated the two germline ends. The CDR3 is CSVEGVFLQDYTEAFF. The CDR3 DNA reads TGCAGCGTTGAGGGGGTATTTCTACAGGATTACACTGAAGCTTTCTTT.

The chain couples TRBV28 to TRBJ1-4, with D hard to call. There are 13 residues in the CDR3. Trimming took off 8 bases at V and 7 bases at J, with 14 bases between the two ends. Germline values: CDR1 MDHEN, CDR2 SYDVKM. CDR3 sequence reads: CASARIGLEKLFF. The CDR3, as DNA: TGTGCCAGCGCCAGGATCGGCCTTGAAAAACTGTTTTTT.

The chain joins TRBV18 to TRBJ1-1, with a weak D call TRBD1 (5 bases). The V end lost 3 bases, the J end lost 4 bases, and 18 bases lay between the germline ends. Per germline, CDR1 KGHSH and CDR2 LQKENI. There are 16 residues in the CDR3. The CDR3 loop reads CASSPPRAGGFTEAFF. For the CDR3, the DNA is TGTGCCAGCTCACCCCCTAGGGCCGGGGGATTCACTGAAGCTTTCTTT. Together with reference TRBV18 and TRBJ1-1, the CDR3 gives the full variable domain: NAGVMQNPRHLVRRRGQEARLRCSPMKGHSHVYWYRQLPEEGLKFMVYLQKENIIDESGMPKERFSAEFPKEGPSILRIQQVVRGDSAAYFCASSPPRAGGFTEAFFGQGTRLTVV.

With regard to this clone: The same CDR3 can be traced to other DNA sequences in this sample. The V call is TRBV19, the J call TRBJ1-2, with D unclear. With 0 bases removed from V and 6 bases from J, the gap between germline ends came to 8 bases. Germline CDR1 LNHDA, CDR2 SQIVND (reference sequence). The CDR3 consists of 13 residues. CDR3: CASSIDLEDGYTF. The DNA of the CDR3 is TGTGCCAGTAGTATAGATCTTGAAGATGGCTACACCTTC.

The gene calls are TRBV4-3 and TRBJ2-3; D gene uncertain. The V gene lost 0 bases and the J gene lost 6 bases, with 19 bases spanning the gap. The CDR3 covers 17 residues. Germline V gene data show CDR1 as LGHNA and CDR2 as YSLEER. CDR3 coding DNA: TGCGCCAGCAGCCAAGATAGATGGGGAATGGGCCACGATACGCAGTATTTT. Protein product: CASSQDRWGMGHDTQYF.

This chain uses TRBV27 with TRBJ2-7, with 7 bases that match TRBD2. There are 15 residues in the CDR3. Germline V gene lookup returns CDR1 MNHEY and CDR2 SMNVEV (reference sequence). Germline trimming cut 3 bases from V and 0 bases from J; bases unmatched to any gene: 5. CDR3 DNA sequence: TGTGCCAGCAGTTTGTGGGGGGGAACCTCCTACGAGCAGTACTTC. Protein sequence: CASSLWGGTSYEQYF.

This chain joins TRBV28 and TRBJ1-6; no clear D gene. This CDR3 spans 13 amino acids. Germline loops: CDR1 MDHEN, CDR2 SYDVKM. V was cut by 3 bases and J by 8 bases, with 8 bases left in between. Written as DNA, the CDR3 is TGTGCCAGCAGTTTGCTGCGAGATTCACCCCTCCACTTT. Its protein is CASSLLRDSPLHF.

The chain combines TRBV13 with TRBJ1-1; D possibly corresponds to TRBD1 (5 bases). From germline, CDR1 is PRHDT and CDR2 FYEKMQ (reference sequence). The CDR3 has 13 amino acids. The ends were cut back, 2 bases at V and 4 bases at J, with 8 bases in the middle. CDR3 DNA sequence: TGTGCCAGCAGCTTATCCGGGGCCACTGAAGCTTTCTTT. Its protein product is CASSLSGATEAFF.

As to this clone: Other nucleotide sequences in the sample specify the same CDR3. Written as DNA, the CDR3 is TGTGCCAGCAGCTTAGGACAGGGGAACACCGGGGAGCTGTTTTTT. Protein sequence: CASSLGQGNTGELFF. This chain joins TRBV5-4 and TRBJ2-2; TRBD1 aligns across 8 bases. The CDR3 totals 15 residues. Germline CDR1 reads SGHNT; CDR2 reads YYREEE (reference sequence). The V and J ends lost 2 bases and 1 base, in that order; junction bases with no gene match: 1.

The chain links TRBV29-1 to TRBJ2-1; no clear D. The V gene's germline CDR1 is SQVTM and CDR2 ANQGSEA. V lost 0 bases, J lost 7 bases, and 10 bases lay in between. The CDR3 has 13 residues. This CDR3 reads CSVEDSLRNEQFF. CDR3 DNA: TGCAGCGTTGAAGATAGTCTCCGAAATGAGCAGTTCTTC.

The chain recombines TRBV4-1 with TRBJ2-4; D remains ambiguous. The CDR3 runs to 15 residues. Trimming cost V 0 bases and J 2 bases, with 8 bases left between them. Germline CDR1 and CDR2: MGHRA and YSYEKL. The CDR3 is CASSQDPHSKNIQYF. The CDR3 DNA follows: TGCGCCAGCAGCCAAGATCCTCACTCCAAAAACATTCAGTACTTC.

CDR3 in amino acids: CASSAGPYWVYGYTF. The CDR3 nucleotides read TGTGCCAGCAGCGCCGGGCCATATTGGGTGTATGGCTACACCTTC. This chain uses TRBV6-5 with TRBJ1-2; D gene uncertain. V was trimmed by 6 bases and J by 5 bases, leaving 19 bases between them. The length of the CDR3 is 15 residues. Germline CDR1 is MNHEY and CDR2 is SVGAGI.

For this clone: Other DNA variants within this sample encode the same CDR3. The chain is built from TRBV9 and TRBJ2-5, with 10 nucleotides matching TRBD1. Germline values: CDR1 SGDLS, CDR2 YYNGEE. V gave up 0 bases and J gave up 5 bases; unmatched junction bases: 4. CDR3 length: 15 residues. The DNA of the CDR3 is TGTGCCAGCAGCGTAGGTGGGACAGGGGCGGAGACCCAGTACTTC. Amino acids: CASSVGGTGAETQYF.

The J gene is TRBJ1-3, the V gene TRBV2; D gene unclear. The CDR3 length is 12 residues. Trimming took 8 bases from V and 4 from J, leaving 9 bases between them. From germline, CDR1 is SNHLY and CDR2 FYNNEI. The CDR3, as DNA: TGTGCCAGCTCCCCAACGGGAAACACCATATATTTT. Translation gives CASSPTGNTIYF. Full variable domain (missing parts from reference TRBV2 and TRBJ1-3): EPEVTQTPSHQVTQMGQEVILRCVPISNHLYFYWYRQILGQKVEFLVSFYNNEISEKSEIFDDQFSVERPDGSNFTLKIRSTKLEDSAMYFCASSPTGNTIYFGEGSWLTVV.

Written as DNA, the CDR3 is TGTGCCATCAGGTTGCAACAGGGGAACACTGAAGCTTTCTTT. Translation gives CAIRLQQGNTEAFF. The chain uses TRBV10-3 and TRBJ1-1; D possibly corresponds to TRBD1 (6 bases). In germline, CDR1 is ENHRY, CDR2 SYGVKD. The CDR3 has 14 amino acids. Trimming left V 6 bases short and J 1 base short, with 12 bases between.

The rearrangement uses TRBV2 and TRBJ1-2, with 8 bases fitting TRBD1. Per germline, CDR1 SNHLY and CDR2 FYNNEI. V shed 1 base and J 3 bases; nucleotides not matched to a gene: 10. This CDR3 region has 17 residues. The CDR3 region is CASSEEAGQDEDYGYTF. The DNA for the CDR3 is TGTGCCAGCAGTGAAGAGGCGGGACAGGATGAGGACTATGGCTACACCTTC.